The 18 T cell receptor beta chains reported below all come from one sample, sequenced in a study of cytomegalovirus exposure and HLA in healthy donors. Primers for the PCR totalled 60 Vbeta and 13 Jbeta. The repertoire was sequenced with immunoSEQ multiplex PCR; TCRdb's copy has only in-frame clones and lacks some. The sample contains 150,000 to 200,000 clones, approximately 72% of which appear only once. The source material was PBMCs. Every receptor here comes from a man aged 50 to 60 in good health and CMV-seronegative.

This rearrangement joins TRBV5-4 to TRBJ1-6; D is unresolved. Per germline, CDR1 SGHNT and CDR2 YYREEE (reference sequence). The V gene lost 5 bases and the J gene lost 6 bases, with 6 bases spanning the gap. CDR3 size: 12 residues. CDR3 coding DNA: TGTGCCAGCAGACAGCCTAATTCACCCCTCCACTTT. The encoded protein is CASRQPNSPLHF.

This rearrangement joins TRBV29-1 to TRBJ2-2; the D is unclear. The CDR3 is made up of 11 amino acids. Germline loops: CDR1 SQVTM, CDR2 ANQGSEA. Trimming pared 7 bases from V and 2 bases from J, leaving 5 bases between. DNA for the CDR3: TGCAGCGCCCAAAACACCGGGGAGCTGTTTTTT. Protein sequence: CSAQNTGELFF.

V and J are TRBV5-1 and TRBJ1-2; D not resolved. V was shortened by 0 bases and J by 1 base, with 10 bases between the two germline ends. The CDR3 length is 15 residues. Germline-derived CDR1 and CDR2 are SGHRS and YFSETQ. The CDR3 region is CASSLENSINYGYTF. The CDR3 bases are TGCGCCAGCAGCTTGGAAAACTCCATTAACTATGGCTACACCTTC.

The rearrangement uses TRBV6-5 and TRBJ2-3, with D hard to call. Trimming took off 0 bases at V and 5 bases at J, with 12 bases between the two ends. The CDR3 has 15 amino acids. CDR1 and CDR2 (germline): MNHEY, SVGAGI. CDR3 in amino acids: CASSYSNGVGDTQYF. CDR3 nucleotides: TGTGCCAGCAGTTACTCGAACGGAGTTGGAGATACGCAGTATTTT.

The chain couples TRBV6-1 to TRBJ1-6; TRBD1 agrees at 9 bases. J gave up 7 bases and V 10 bases, and 8 bases lay outside the gene matches. CDR3 length equals 14 residues. The germline CDR1 and CDR2 sequences are MNHNS and SASEGT. Here the CDR3 reads CAITPDRGNSPLHF. CDR3 coding DNA: TGTGCCATCACTCCGGACAGGGGCAATTCACCCCTCCACTTT.

This clone was counted a single time. The genes are TRBV5-1 and TRBJ1-1, with a possible D match to TRBD1 (6 bases). The germline CDR1 and CDR2 sequences are SGHRS and YFSETQ. CDR3 length: 14 amino acids. V lost 6 bases and J 1 base, leaving 13 bases between the germline ends. The CDR3 loop reads CASTVGGPNTEAFF. CDR3 nucleotide sequence: TGCGCCAGCACCGTGGGGGGGCCGAACACTGAAGCTTTCTTT.

This chain uses TRBV19 with TRBJ2-6, with TRBD1 identical over 11 bases. Trimming took 1 base from V and 2 from J; bases not matched to a gene: 4. Germline-derived CDR1 and CDR2 are LNHDA and SQIVND (reference sequence). CDR3 length equals 18 residues. This chain's CDR3 is CASSIVRTGGPGANVLTF. CDR3 nucleotides: TGTGCCAGTAGTATAGTTAGGACAGGGGGCCCTGGGGCCAACGTCCTGACTTTC.

The CDR3 here is CASSQGPSGEVPQYF. The CDR3 bases are TGTGCCAGCAGCCAAGGGCCTAGCGGGGAGGTGCCGCAGTATTTT. The J gene is TRBJ2-3, the V gene TRBV4-2; 9 nucleotides agree with TRBD2. J gave up 10 bases and V 1 base, and 9 bases lay outside the gene matches. Per germline, CDR1 LGHNA and CDR2 YNFKEQ. The CDR3 sequence is 15 residues long.

This clone has a handful of counts. The chain employs TRBV19 and TRBJ2-6; 8 bases align to TRBD1. This CDR3 has 14 residues. Trimming at V came to 7 bases and at J to 2 bases, leaving 1 base not matched to a gene. Looked up from germline, CDR1 is LNHDA and CDR2 is SQIVND (reference sequence). CDR3 protein: CASIRGPGANVLTF. CDR3 bases: TGTGCCAGTATCAGGGGGCCTGGGGCCAACGTCCTGACTTTC.

The chain is built from TRBV19 and TRBJ2-7, with D possibly matching TRBD2 (5 bases). Germline-derived CDR1 and CDR2 are LNHDA and SQIVND (reference sequence). The CDR3 consists of 15 residues. Trimming took off 3 bases at V and 6 bases at J, with 18 bases between the two ends. The CDR3 sequence is CASSIGVAGGGEQYF. In DNA, the CDR3 is TGTGCCAGTAGTATTGGGGTAGCCGGAGGAGGCGAGCAGTACTTC.

As DNA, the CDR3 is TGTGCCAGTAGCCCGACAGGGGCGTCCTACGAGCAGTACTTC. It yields the protein CASSPTGASYEQYF. The rearrangement links TRBV19 to TRBJ2-7; 8 nucleotides line up with TRBD1. CDR1 and CDR2 (germline): LNHDA, SQIVND (reference sequence). V lost 6 bases to trimming and J lost 1 base; unmatched junction nucleotides: 5. The CDR3 is 14 residues long.

V and J are TRBV18 and TRBJ2-7; TRBD1 matches 7 bases. The germline V gene has CDR1 KGHSH and CDR2 LQKENI. Trimming cost V 1 base and J 4 bases; bases outside gene matches: 4. The CDR3 totals 14 residues. CDR3 sequence (DNA): TGTGCCAGCTCACCACAGGGGGCGAATTACGAGCAGTACTTC. Translated, it gives CASSPQGANYEQYF.

The chain couples TRBV2 to TRBJ2-3, with 9 bases matching TRBD2. V dropped 7 bases and J dropped 2; count of bases not matched to a gene: 4. The length of the CDR3 is 14 residues. Germline values: CDR1 SNHLY, CDR2 FYNNEI. The CDR3 is CASTLAGVTDTQYF. CDR3 coding DNA: TGTGCCAGCACCTTAGCGGGGGTCACAGATACGCAGTATTTT.

The chain employs TRBV7-9 and TRBJ2-7; TRBD1 matches at 9 bases. The CDR3 runs 13 residues. Trimming took 6 bases from V and 6 from J; bases not matched to a gene: 6. Germline V CDR1 and CDR2: SEHNR, FQNEAQ (reference sequence). CDR3 sequence: CASRSGTGTEQYF. CDR3 bases: TGTGCCAGCAGATCCGGGACAGGGACCGAGCAGTACTTC. Full variable domain (remainder filled in from reference TRBV7-9 and TRBJ2-7): DTGVSQNPRHKITKRGQNVTFRCDPISEHNRLYWYRQTLGQGPEFLTYFQNEAQLEKSRLLSDRFSAERPKGSFSTLEIQRTEQGDSAMYLCASRSGTGTEQYFGPGTRLTVT.

DNA of the CDR3: TGCGCCAGCAGCTTGGGGGACAGGGGGGGTGAGCAGTACTTC. Amino acid sequence: CASSLGDRGGEQYF. The chain has TRBV5-1 and TRBJ2-7; 11 positions match TRBD1. The junction had 3 bases not matched to a gene; V was cut back by 0 bases and J by 7 bases. The CDR3 is 14 residues long. Germline lookup yields CDR1 SGHRS and CDR2 YFSETQ.

This chain connects TRBV25-1 to TRBJ2-5; D possibly corresponds to TRBD2 (6 bases). The DNA matches TRBJ2-7 better at its end, which makes the J call doubtful. Germline CDR1 reads MGHDK; CDR2 reads SYGVNS. The CDR3 totals 14 residues. In DNA form, the CDR3 reads TGTGCCAGCAACCCCGCGGGGTCCTCCTACGAGCAGTACTTC. The encoded protein is CASNPAGSSYEQYF.

This clone was seen only a few times. This rearrangement joins TRBV5-6 to TRBJ1-1; D is possibly TRBD1 (6 bases). V was clipped by 2 bases and J by 9 bases, with 11 bases between them. Germline V gives CDR1 SGHDT, CDR2 YYEEEE. The CDR3 runs to 12 residues. CDR3 sequence (DNA): TGTGCCAGCAGCTTTTCGGACAGTAAAGCTTTCTTT. Its translation is CASSFSDSKAFF. The entire variable domain, with the rest obtained from reference TRBV5-6 and TRBJ1-1, is as follows: DAGVTQSPTHLIKTRGQQVTLRCSPKSGHDTVSWYQQALGQGPQFIFQYYEEEERQRGNFPDRFSGHQFPNYSSELNVNALLLGDSALYLCASSFSDSKAFFGQGTRLTVV.

The rearrangement links TRBV5-6 to TRBJ1-1, with TRBD1 matching 7 bases. The CDR3 is made up of 17 amino acids. The V gene's germline CDR1 is SGHDT and CDR2 YYEEEE. Trimming cost V 1 base and J 1 base; bases outside gene matches: 10. The CDR3, as DNA: TGTGCCAGCAGCTTGACAGGGGACTTCACGTCGAACACTGAAGCTTTCTTT. Its translation: CASSLTGDFTSNTEAFF.